This T cell receptor beta chain originates from a study of Graves' ophthalmopathy and Graves' hyperthyroidism (dated by TCRdb to the late 2010s). Background on the whole study: Peripheral blood was collected at initial diagnosis, before any treatment. To explore V-J signatures that distinguish ophthalmopathy from hyperthyroidism, a discovery set of about a hundred patients was enrolled, made up of roughly 41 with ophthalmopathy and around 57 with stable hyperthyroidism. TCR beta repertoire signatures were used to distinguish Graves' ophthalmopathy from Graves' hyperthyroidism and to predict progression to ophthalmopathy. In total, over 130 blood samples were TCR-sequenced: 40 to 45 ophthalmopathy, some 75 hyperthyroidism and 17 hyperthyroidism-to-ophthalmopathy patients. The independent validation cohort included 18 hyperthyroidism patients plus 17 patients who later progressed from hyperthyroidism to ophthalmopathy. The 75 to 100 discovery patients were divided at random into training and test sets in a 7:3 ratio. In about 6 hyperthyroidism patients, T-cell repertoires of thyroid tissue and blood were compared. Once sampling was done, hyperthyroidism patients were given methimazole at a starting dose of 30 mg daily, while ophthalmopathy patients were given high-dose intravenous methylprednisolone.

On this clonotype itself: Its antigen is currently not known. Base-call qualities are not available, and no considerably larger clone is one nucleotide away.

For repertoire sequencing, TCR beta CDR3 regions were amplified from RNA transcripts. A first-round RT-PCR used HTBI primers with the Qiagen OneStep RT-PCR kit, followed by a second-round multiplex PCR, size selection and purification. Libraries were sequenced paired-end with 100 bp reads on an Illumina HiSeq2000. In the authors' own workflow: SOAPnuke was used to process the reads, throwing out any read that had adapters, had uncalled bases, had a mean Phred below 15, or lacked an exact constant-primer or identifier match. COPE v1.2.5 was used to merge the high-quality paired reads. Unique nucleotide sequences were defined as clonotypes and aligned to IMGT TRB V, D and J references using MiTCR v1.1. Analysis was restricted to V-J combinations with a frequency above 0.0001, which covered roughly 99% of repertoires. For each V-J combination, a TCR clonal expansion and chaos score was defined as the ratio of F50 clonal expansion to chaos observed in the TCRdist matrix. Welch's t-statistics and random forest were used to reduce the features to 13 V-J combinations, which were then used as input to a naive Bayes classifier. The Morisita-Horn index was used to measure how similar the thyroid and blood repertoires were. TCRdb reworked the public reads: Q25 trimming with fastp, MiXCR clone assembly, productive beta chains retained. Each CDR3 protein gets just one entry, which takes the most common genes and DNA from the rows behind it. These V and J calls are TCRdb output, not the study's own analysis. The sample includes more than 150,000 distinct CDR3 sequences, with approximately 38% observed a single time. The ten largest clones represent about 5.8% of the sample.

Ophthalmopathy patients had moderately to severely active disease, Clinical Activity Score of at least 3, NOSPECS grade of at least 4, and disease duration under 3 months. Patients with other autoimmune diseases, uncontrolled infections, pregnancy or lactation were excluded from the study. Clinical symptoms, serum thyroxine, TRAb, thyroid ultrasound and orbital computed tomography were used for diagnosis. Using Ficoll-Paque density gradient centrifugation, PBMCs were isolated from about 10 ml of fresh peripheral blood. Trizol reagent was used to extract the total RNA, and its quality was then checked on an Agilent 2100 Bioanalyzer. General findings and caveats noted by the study authors: Most of the expanded thyroid clonotypes with a frequency above 0.001 were also detected in blood, and it was suggested that the thyroid immune response may be reflected by blood repertoires. No statistical method was used to predetermine the sample size, and group allocation was not hidden from the investigators. In cross-validation, the 13-signature model distinguished ophthalmopathy from stable hyperthyroidism with 87.88% sensitivity and 81% to 82% specificity, while in the test set the corresponding values were around 79% and 71%. In validation, the model predicted ophthalmopathy progression with 70.59% sensitivity and less than 80% specificity; 12 predicted patients were CT-confirmed with GO in a median of about 7.1 months.

V loses 8 bases of germline sequence and J loses 10 bases, and the interval between the two ends is 11 bases. Its CDR3 holds 10 amino acids, cysteine through phenylalanine. Only the CDR3 part of the read is kept: 30 bases, read in frame from the first base. Looking up the germline V gene yields CDR1 MDHEN and CDR2 SYDVKM. The TCR comes from a middle-aged woman with Graves' ophthalmopathy. Donor details come from another sample of the same person, matched by shared clones. Sample: peripheral blood. This chain is built from TRBV28 and TRBJ1-1; 5 matching bases give a weak D call of TRBD1. The CDR3 sequence is CASFRERAFF. Here is the DNA: TGTGCCAGCTTCAGGGAAAGAGCTTTCTTT.